Shown below are 8 T cell receptor beta chains from a single sample sequenced in a study of T cell clonality in common variable immunodeficiency. Libraries were prepared by immunoSEQ multiplex PCR; TCRdb keeps only in-frame clonotypes and omits some of them. Singletons are absent from the sample, which has approximately 46,000 clones. The sequenced sample was peripheral blood mononuclear cells. These receptors originate from a person between 18 and 69 years old in good health.

This clone has a count of ten or more. CDR3 DNA (partial): TGCAGCGTTGCCGACAGGGGGAGGATCGAG. This codes for CSVADRGRIE. The entire CDR3 sequence reads CSVADRGRIEQYF. V usage is TRBV29-1 and J usage is TRBJ2-7; 9 bases match TRBD1. The CDR3 end is not reached by the read, which stops 3 residues before it; the germline J gene fills it in. The CDR3 is made up of 13 amino acids. CDR1 and CDR2 from the germline V gene are SQVTM and ANQGSEA. V lost 4 bases to trimming and J lost 6 bases; unmatched junction nucleotides: 7.

There are many counts of this clone. The read is 3 residues too short to cover the CDR3 end, so that end is filled in from the germline J gene. The chain links TRBV2 to TRBJ2-7; possible D gene TRBD1, 5 bases. V was cut by 2 bases and J by 2 bases, with 10 bases left in between. The V gene's germline CDR1 is SNHLY and CDR2 FYNNEI. This CDR3 has 14 amino acids. CDR3 protein: CASSENQGPYEQYF. The CDR3 bases that were read are TGTGCCAGCAGTGAAAATCAGGGTCCCTACGAG. The variable domain in full, completed from reference TRBV2 and TRBJ2-7, reads EPEVTQTPSHQVTQMGQEVILRCVPISNHLYFYWYRQILGQKVEFLVSFYNNEISEKSEIFDDQFSVERPDGSNFTLKIRSTKLEDSAMYFCASSENQGPYEQYFGPGTRLTVT.

This clone came up many times. Read coverage stops 3 residues before the CDR3 terminus; the germline J gene supplies the remainder. The gene calls are TRBV7-9 and TRBJ1-6; 9 bases match TRBD1. The ends lost 1 base at V and 8 bases at J; junction bases unmatched: 3. Germline V CDR1 and CDR2: SEHNR, FQNEAQ (reference sequence). The CDR3 contains 15 residues. The CDR3 bases that were read are TGTGCCAGCAGCTTAGAGACAGGGGGTTATTCACCC. It yields the protein CASSLETGGYSP. The CDR3 in full is CASSLETGGYSPLHF.

In this sample, this clone turned up many times. From the germline J gene comes the end of the CDR3, since the read stops 3 residues before it. The chain carries TRBV20-1 and TRBJ1-1, with 9 bases that match TRBD1. This CDR3 spans 19 amino acids. Germline V gene lookup returns CDR1 DFQATT and CDR2 SNEGSKA (reference sequence). CDR3 sequence: CSARGTGAETMKSRLKAFF. Incomplete CDR3 DNA: TGCAGTGCTAGAGGGACAGGGGCGGAAACCATGAAATCCCGTCTGAAA.

This clone was detected ten times or more. The read gets to within 3 residues of the CDR3 end, and the germline J gene fills in the rest. This rearrangement joins TRBV7-2 to TRBJ2-5; 7 positions agree with TRBD1. CDR3 length equals 15 residues. V lost 0 bases to trimming and J lost 2 bases; unmatched junction nucleotides: 3. Germline V gene sequence: CDR1 SGHTA, CDR2 FQGNSA. This CDR3 reads CASSLAGTEQETQYF. The part of the CDR3 DNA that was read is TGTGCCAGCAGCTTAGCCGGGACAGAACAAGAGACC.

Ten or more counts support this clone. The CDR3 is cut off 3 residues early in the read; its end comes from the germline J gene. The chain has TRBV5-1 and TRBJ1-2; 7 nucleotides match TRBD1. There are 14 residues in the CDR3. The V and J ends lost 4 bases and 2 bases, in that order; junction bases with no gene match: 5. CDR1 and CDR2 from the germline V gene are SGHRS and YFSETQ. CDR3 sequence reads: CASSREGQNYGYTF. CDR3 bases read: TGCGCCAGCAGCCGCGAGGGACAGAACTATGGC.

This clone was observed at least ten times. Coverage ceases 3 residues before the CDR3 finishes, and the germline J gene fills in the end. The chain links TRBV6-1 to TRBJ2-5; perhaps TRBD2 as D (5 bases). CDR3 length: 14 amino acids. CDR1 and CDR2 from the germline V gene are MNHNS and SASEGT. The V end was cut by 4 bases, the J end by 2 bases, with 11 bases between. The CDR3 protein is CASSGEGGQETQYF. The covered CDR3 bases are TGTGCCAGCAGTGGGGAAGGCGGGCAAGAGACC.

In this sample, this clone turned up many times. The DNA ends 3 residues before the CDR3 does, and the rest of the CDR3 is filled in from the germline J gene. The chain links TRBV10-3 to TRBJ2-3; D tentatively reads TRBD1 or TRBD2 (6 bases each). The CDR3 totals 15 residues. Trimming took off 6 bases at V and 5 bases at J, with 18 bases between the two ends. Germline lookup yields CDR1 ENHRY and CDR2 SYGVKD. The DNA read from the CDR3 is TGTGCCATCAGGGGCTCGGAGGGGGTCGTAGATACG. Translation: CAIRGSEGVVDT. The full CDR3 is CAIRGSEGVVDTQYF.